Reported below is one TCR beta chain. The antigen is unknown. Produced via immunoSEQ multiplex PCR; TCRdb's table is partial and in-frame only. The sample yields 2,500,000 or so clones, approximately 94% seen once. In germline, CDR1 is MDHEN, CDR2 SYDVKM. The CDR3 loop spans 14 amino acids. Germline trimming cut 6 bases from V and 5 bases from J; bases unmatched to any gene: 7. The source of the sample is a study of shared clonotypes between healthy human individuals. Study-wide findings and caveats: Only a few donors were included, so the genetic and exposure-history diversity represented was limited.

The sequenced sample consisted of naive CD4+ T cells sorted from blood. Documented subset: CD45RA+ positively selected. This clonotype was sampled from a man aged 18 to 30 in good health. The chain joins TRBV28 to TRBJ2-7; 10 nucleotides agree with TRBD1. CDR3 protein: CASRAGTGAHEQYF. CDR3 nucleotide sequence: TGTGCCAGCAGGGCCGGGACAGGGGCCCACGAGCAGTACTTC. The full variable domain, completed using reference TRBV28 and TRBJ2-7, is DVKVTQSSRYLVKRTGEKVFLECVQDMDHENMFWYRQDPGLGLRLIYFSYDVKMKEKGDIPEGYSVSREKKERFSLILESASTNQTSMYLCASRAGTGAHEQYFGPGTRLTVT.